The source of this T cell receptor (beta chain) is a study of Graves' ophthalmopathy and Graves' hyperthyroidism. CDR3 regions of TCR beta were amplified from RNA transcripts. A first-round RT-PCR used HTBI primers, followed by a second-round multiplex PCR. TCRdb used MiXCR to reprocess the multiplex PCR reads, holding one entry per CDR3 protein. Of approximately 700,000 distinct CDR3 sequences listed, 40% were seen once; the top ten hold 44%. The CDR3 has 13 residues. Trimming shortened V by 7 bases and J by 5 bases, and 14 bases separated the two germline ends. Germline CDR1 SEHNR, CDR2 FQNEAQ (reference sequence). About this clonotype: A much bigger clone sits one base away, suggesting this may be a read error.

V gene TRBV7-9 combines with J gene TRBJ1-2; D is unclear. The clonotype originates from an adult man with Graves' ophthalmopathy. The sequenced sample was peripheral blood. The CDR3 sequence is CASTLLSGYGYTF. The CDR3, as DNA: TGTGCCAGCACCCTCCTATCGGGGTATGGCTACACCTTC. The complete variable domain, with remaining parts taken from reference TRBV7-9 and TRBJ1-2, reads DTGVSQNPRHKITKRGQNVTFRCDPISEHNRLYWYRQTLGQGPEFLTYFQNEAQLEKSRLLSDRFSAERPKGSFSTLEIQRTEQGDSAMYLCASTLLSGYGYTFGSGTRLTVV.